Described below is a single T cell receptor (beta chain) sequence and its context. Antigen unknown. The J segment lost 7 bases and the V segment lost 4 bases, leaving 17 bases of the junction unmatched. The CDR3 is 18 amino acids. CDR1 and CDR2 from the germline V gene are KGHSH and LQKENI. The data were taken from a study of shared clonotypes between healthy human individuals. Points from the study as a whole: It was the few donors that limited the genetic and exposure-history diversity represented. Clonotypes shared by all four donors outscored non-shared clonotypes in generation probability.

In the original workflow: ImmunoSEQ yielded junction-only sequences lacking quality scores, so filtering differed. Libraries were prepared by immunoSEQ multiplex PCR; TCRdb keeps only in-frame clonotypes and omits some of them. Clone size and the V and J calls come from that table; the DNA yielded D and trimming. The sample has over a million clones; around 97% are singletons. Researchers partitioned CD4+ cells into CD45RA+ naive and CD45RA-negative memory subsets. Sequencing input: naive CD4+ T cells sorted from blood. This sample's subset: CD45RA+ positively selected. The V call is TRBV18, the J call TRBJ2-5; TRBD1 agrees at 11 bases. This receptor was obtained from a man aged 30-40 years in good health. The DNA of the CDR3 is TGTGCCAGCTCACTTGACTTCCCTGGGACAGGGGGAAAGGTGACCCAGTACTTC. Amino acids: CASSLDFPGTGGKVTQYF.